This passage covers 15 T cell receptor beta chains from one sample sequenced in a study of T cell responses to AZD1222 COVID-19 vaccine. Using immunoSEQ multiplex PCR, the repertoire was profiled, and TCRdb retains in-frame clones only, with some absent. In the table there are about 120,000 clones, around 83% of which are singletons. This sample comprised peripheral blood, obtained 28 days after the second AZD1222 dose. These receptors came from an adult who received the AZD1222 COVID-19 vaccine.

V gene TRBV5-1 combines with J gene TRBJ1-1; D may be TRBD1 (5 bases). Germline V gene data show CDR1 as SGHRS and CDR2 as YFSETQ. V lost 4 bases, J lost 0 bases, and 13 bases lay in between. CDR3 size: 15 residues. The CDR3, as DNA: TGCGCCAGCAGCACCGAGGGGACGTTGAACACTGAAGCTTTCTTT. This sequence encodes CASSTEGTLNTEAFF.

The genes are TRBV19 and TRBJ1-2, with D maybe TRBD1 (5 bases). CDR3 length: 15 amino acids. Germline CDR1 is LNHDA and CDR2 is SQIVND (reference sequence). Between the trimmed V and J ends, which lost 4 bases and 4 bases, there was a span of 16 bases. The chain's CDR3 is CASSRTPSGGYGYTF. CDR3 bases: TGTGCCAGTAGTAGAACACCCTCCGGGGGCTATGGCTACACCTTC. The whole variable domain, filled in from reference TRBV19 and TRBJ1-2, reads DGGITQSPKYLFRKEGQNVTLSCEQNLNHDAMYWYRQDPGQGLRLIYYSQIVNDFQKGDIAEGYSVSREKKESFPLTVTSAQKNPTAFYLCASSRTPSGGYGYTFGSGTRLTVV.

This clone was counted only a few times. The CDR3 coding sequence is TGTGCCAGCAGCTTAGTTGGACAGGCTTCCTACGAGCAGTACTTC. Its translation: CASSLVGQASYEQYF. The chain has TRBV11-2 and TRBJ2-7; 7 nucleotides line up with TRBD1. Germline loops: CDR1 SGHAT, CDR2 FQNNGV. The CDR3 totals 15 residues. J gave up 1 base and V 1 base, and 4 bases lay outside the gene matches.

The chain combines TRBV11-3 with TRBJ2-3; TRBD2 matches 9 bases. This CDR3 contains 15 residues. The germline V gene encodes CDR1 SGHNT and CDR2 YENEEA. Trimming at V came to 6 bases and at J to 3 bases, leaving 7 bases not matched to a gene. CDR3 DNA sequence: TGTGCCAGCAGGAAACGGGGACTAGCAACAGATACGCAGTATTTT. This translates into CASRKRGLATDTQYF.

This clone came up once. The gene calls are TRBV20-1 and TRBJ1-3, with a weak D call TRBD1 (6 bases). The V and J ends lost 3 bases and 4 bases respectively, with 10 bases between them. The CDR3 length is 13 residues. The V gene's germline CDR1 is DFQATT and CDR2 SNEGSKA (reference sequence). The CDR3 spells CSASGGGGNTIYF. CDR3 bases: TGCAGTGCTAGTGGGGGGGGCGGAAACACCATATATTTT.

J is TRBJ2-5 and V is TRBV5-4, with 7 bases aligning to TRBD2. Germline V gene lookup returns CDR1 SGHNT and CDR2 YYREEE (reference sequence). J was trimmed by 5 bases and V by 3 bases; bases with no gene match: 13. CDR3 length: 16 amino acids. As DNA, the CDR3 is TGTGCCAGCAGCTCGAACCTTTATGGGGGGGTGGAGACCCAGTACTTC. It yields the protein CASSSNLYGGVETQYF.

V and J are TRBV28 and TRBJ1-4, with 11 bases that match TRBD1. The CDR3 is 16 residues long. Per the germline V gene, CDR1 is MDHEN and CDR2 is SYDVKM. V lost 1 base and J lost 7; bases outside the gene matches: 5. In nucleotides, the CDR3 is TGTGCCAGCAGTTTATCTGGGGGACAGGGGGGTGAAAAACTGTTTTTT. Protein: CASSLSGGQGGEKLFF.

This sequence joins TRBV6-5 and TRBJ2-3; TRBD2 agrees at 9 bases. After removal of 9 bases from V and 4 bases from J, the junction contained 5 bases not matched to a gene. Germline-derived CDR1 and CDR2 are MNHEY and SVGAGI. The CDR3 spans 13 residues. DNA for the CDR3: TGTGCCAGTGGACTAGCGAGTCCAGATACGCAGTATTTT. This codes for CASGLASPDTQYF.

The chain uses TRBV9 and TRBJ1-5; 10 bases align to TRBD1. The CDR3 extends over 16 amino acids. Per germline, CDR1 SGDLS and CDR2 YYNGEE. V was clipped by 4 bases and J by 1 base; unmatched bases: 5. CDR3 amino acids: CASSRGTGASNQPQHF. CDR3 bases: TGTGCCAGCAGCCGGGGGACAGGGGCGAGCAATCAGCCCCAGCATTTT. Full variable domain (outside the CDR3, taken from reference TRBV9 and TRBJ1-5): DSGVTQTPKHLITATGQRVTLRCSPRSGDLSVYWYQQSLDQGLQFLIQYYNGEERAKGNILERFSAQQFPDLHSELNLSSLELGDSALYFCASSRGTGASNQPQHFGDGTRLSIL.

The V gene is TRBV6-1, the J gene TRBJ1-4, with TRBD1 as a possible D gene (5 bases). Trimming took 4 bases from V and 0 from J, leaving 12 bases between them. The CDR3 is 16 residues long. Germline loops: CDR1 MNHNS, CDR2 SASEGT. In DNA, the CDR3 is TGTGCCAGCAGTGCGACGACAGCTGCAACTAATGAAAAACTGTTTTTT. Protein product: CASSATTAATNEKLFF.

This clone was seen a single time. The chain combines TRBV6-2 or TRBV6-3 with TRBJ1-5, with D unresolved. Germline CDR1 is MNHEY and CDR2 is SVGEGT. Trimming stripped 2 bases from V and 2 bases from J, with 10 bases between. The CDR3 has 15 residues. The DNA of the CDR3 is TGTGCCAGCAGTTACATGGGGTTTGGCAATCAGCCCCAGCATTTT. Its protein product is CASSYMGFGNQPQHF.

The J gene is TRBJ2-5, the V gene TRBV10-3; possibly TRBD1 for D (5 bases). Germline-derived CDR1 and CDR2 are ENHRY and SYGVKD. The CDR3 contains 13 residues. Trimming removed 2 bases from V and 4 bases from J, with 8 bases in between. The CDR3 DNA reads TGTGCCATCAGTGAGGGACACCGAGAGACCCAGTACTTC. This gives the protein CAISEGHRETQYF.

Points on this clone: At one end the junction does not follow the germline gene, possibly because of a read error. The chain couples TRBV7-2 to TRBJ2-1; the D is unclear. Germline-derived CDR1 and CDR2 are SGHTA and FQGNSA. The CDR3 consists of 15 residues. The CDR3 is CASSAYEPTYNEHFF. In DNA form, the CDR3 reads TGTGCCAGCAGCGCTTACGAACCCACCTACAATGAGCATTTCTTC.

This clone was seen only once. The chain uses TRBV11-2 and TRBJ1-4; no definite D call. CDR1 and CDR2 (germline): SGHAT, FQNNGV. The germline V and J ends were trimmed by 0 bases and 3 bases, with 11 bases remaining between them. CDR3 length: 16 residues. In DNA, the CDR3 is TGTGCCAGCAGCTTAGAGGGGAGCCAACCTAATGAAAAACTGTTTTTT. Translated, it gives CASSLEGSQPNEKLFF.

This sequence joins TRBV7-9 and TRBJ1-2, with D perhaps TRBD1 (5 bases). Germline V lookup: CDR1 SEHNR, CDR2 FQNEAQ (reference sequence). The V gene lost 10 bases and the J gene lost 1 base, with 22 bases spanning the gap. CDR3 length equals 16 residues. CDR3 sequence: CATDSGSWLINYGYTF. CDR3 DNA: TGTGCCACAGACTCAGGGTCGTGGCTGATTAACTATGGCTACACCTTC.